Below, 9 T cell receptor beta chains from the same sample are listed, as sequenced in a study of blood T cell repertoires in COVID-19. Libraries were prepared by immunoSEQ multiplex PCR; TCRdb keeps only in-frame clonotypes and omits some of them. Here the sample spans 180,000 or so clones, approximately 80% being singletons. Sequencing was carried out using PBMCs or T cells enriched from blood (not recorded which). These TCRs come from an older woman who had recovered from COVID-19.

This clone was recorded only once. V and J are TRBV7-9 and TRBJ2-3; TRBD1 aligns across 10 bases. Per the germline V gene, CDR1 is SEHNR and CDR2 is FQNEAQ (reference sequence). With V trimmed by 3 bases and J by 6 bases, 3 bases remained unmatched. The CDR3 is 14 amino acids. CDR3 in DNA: TGTGCCAGCAGCTTGGGACAGGGGAGTGATACGCAGTATTTT. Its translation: CASSLGQGSDTQYF.

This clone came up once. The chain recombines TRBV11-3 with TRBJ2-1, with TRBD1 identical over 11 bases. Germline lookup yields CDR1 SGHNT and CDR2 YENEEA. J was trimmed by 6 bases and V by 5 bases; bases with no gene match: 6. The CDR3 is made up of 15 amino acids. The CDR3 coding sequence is TGTGCCAGCAGCCCGCCGGACAGGGGGCCCAATGAGCAGTTCTTC. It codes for CASSPPDRGPNEQFF.

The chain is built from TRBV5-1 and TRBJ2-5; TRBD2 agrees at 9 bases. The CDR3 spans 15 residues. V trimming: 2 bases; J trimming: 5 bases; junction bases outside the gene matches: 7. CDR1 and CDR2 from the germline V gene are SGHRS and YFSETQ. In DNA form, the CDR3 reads TGCGCCAGCAGCTTAGCCAGCGGGGGGAAGGAGACCCAGTACTTC. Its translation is CASSLASGGKETQYF.

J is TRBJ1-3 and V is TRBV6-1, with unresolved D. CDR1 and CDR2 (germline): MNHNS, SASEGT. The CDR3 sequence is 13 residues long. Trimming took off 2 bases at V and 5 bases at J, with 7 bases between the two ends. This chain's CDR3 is CASSESPRNTIYF. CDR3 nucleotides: TGTGCCAGCAGTGAATCCCCCAGAAACACCATATATTTT.

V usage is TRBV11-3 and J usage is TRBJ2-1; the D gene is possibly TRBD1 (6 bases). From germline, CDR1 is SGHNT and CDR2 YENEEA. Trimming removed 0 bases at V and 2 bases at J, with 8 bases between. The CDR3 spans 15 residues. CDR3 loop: CASSLDGDTYNEQFF. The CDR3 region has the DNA TGTGCCAGCAGCTTAGACGGGGACACCTACAATGAGCAGTTCTTC.

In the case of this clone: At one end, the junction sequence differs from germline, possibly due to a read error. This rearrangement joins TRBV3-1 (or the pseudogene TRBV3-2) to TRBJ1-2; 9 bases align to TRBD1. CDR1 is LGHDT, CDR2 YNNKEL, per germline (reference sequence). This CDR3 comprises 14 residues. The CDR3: CASSPMGQGGLDSF. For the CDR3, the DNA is TGTGCCAGCAGCCCAATGGGACAGGGAGGCCTAGATAGTTTC.

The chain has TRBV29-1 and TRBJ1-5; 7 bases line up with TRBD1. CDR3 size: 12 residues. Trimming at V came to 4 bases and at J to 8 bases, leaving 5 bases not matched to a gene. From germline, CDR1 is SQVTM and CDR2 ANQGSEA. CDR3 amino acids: CSVAGTGEPQHF. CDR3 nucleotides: TGCAGCGTTGCGGGTACAGGGGAGCCCCAGCATTTT.

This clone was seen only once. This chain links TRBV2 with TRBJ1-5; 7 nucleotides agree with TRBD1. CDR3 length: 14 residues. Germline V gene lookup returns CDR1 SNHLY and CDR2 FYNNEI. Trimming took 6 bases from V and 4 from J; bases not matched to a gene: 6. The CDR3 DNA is TGTGCCAGCAGGGGACAGCCTTCTAATCAGCCCCAGCATTTT. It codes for CASRGQPSNQPQHF.

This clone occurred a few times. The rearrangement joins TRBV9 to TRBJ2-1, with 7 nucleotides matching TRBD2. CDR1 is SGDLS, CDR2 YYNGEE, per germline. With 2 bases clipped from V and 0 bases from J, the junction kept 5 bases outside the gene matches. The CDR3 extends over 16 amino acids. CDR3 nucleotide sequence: TGTGCCAGCAGCGTCGCCCCGGGGGGCTCCTACAATGAGCAGTTCTTC. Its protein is CASSVAPGGSYNEQFF. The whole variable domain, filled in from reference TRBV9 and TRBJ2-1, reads DSGVTQTPKHLITATGQRVTLRCSPRSGDLSVYWYQQSLDQGLQFLIQYYNGEERAKGNILERFSAQQFPDLHSELNLSSLELGDSALYFCASSVAPGGSYNEQFFGPGTRLTVL.